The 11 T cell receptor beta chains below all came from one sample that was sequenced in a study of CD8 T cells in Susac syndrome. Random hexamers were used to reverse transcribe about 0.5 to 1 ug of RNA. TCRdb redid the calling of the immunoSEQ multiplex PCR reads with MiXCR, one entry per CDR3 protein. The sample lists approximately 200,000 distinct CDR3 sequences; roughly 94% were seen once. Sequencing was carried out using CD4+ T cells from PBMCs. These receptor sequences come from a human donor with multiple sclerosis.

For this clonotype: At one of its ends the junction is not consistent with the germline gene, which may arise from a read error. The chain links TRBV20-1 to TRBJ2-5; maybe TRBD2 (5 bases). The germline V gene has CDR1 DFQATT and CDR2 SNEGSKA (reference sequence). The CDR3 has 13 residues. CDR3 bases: TGCAGTGCTAGAGATATCCTGGGAGAGGCCCAGTACTTC. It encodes CSARDILGEAQYF.

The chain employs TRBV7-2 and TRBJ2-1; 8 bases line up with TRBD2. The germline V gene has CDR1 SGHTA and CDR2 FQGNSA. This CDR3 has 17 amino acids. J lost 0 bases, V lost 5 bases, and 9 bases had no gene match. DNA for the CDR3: TGTGCCAGCAGCCCACCCGGACTAGCCTCCTCCTACAATGAGCAGTTCTTC. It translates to CASSPPGLASSYNEQFF. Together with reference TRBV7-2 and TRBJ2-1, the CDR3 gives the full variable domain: GAGVSQSPSNKVTEKGKDVELRCDPISGHTALYWYRQSLGQGLEFLIYFQGNSAPDKSGLPSDRFSAERTGGSVSTLTIQRTQQEDSAVYLCASSPPGLASSYNEQFFGPGTRLTVL.

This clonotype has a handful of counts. CDR3 in DNA: TGTGCCAGCAGGGGGACAGGGAGCAATCAGCCCCAGCATTTT. It codes for CASRGTGSNQPQHF. This sequence joins TRBV12-3 or TRBV12-4 and TRBJ1-5, with TRBD1 matching 9 bases. V dropped 6 bases and J dropped 1; count of bases not matched to a gene: 1. The CDR3 spans 14 residues.

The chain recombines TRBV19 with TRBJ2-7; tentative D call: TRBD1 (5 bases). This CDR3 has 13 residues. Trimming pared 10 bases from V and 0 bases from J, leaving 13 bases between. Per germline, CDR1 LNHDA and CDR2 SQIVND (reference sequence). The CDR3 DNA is TGTGCCACCCGTGGGGCTAGCTCCTACGAGCAGTACTTC. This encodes CATRGASSYEQYF.

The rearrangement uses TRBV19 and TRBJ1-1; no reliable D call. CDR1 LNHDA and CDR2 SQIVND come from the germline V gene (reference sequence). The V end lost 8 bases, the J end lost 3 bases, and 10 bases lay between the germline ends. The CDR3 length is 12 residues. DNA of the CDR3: TGTGCCAGTTCCTTCTCCGACACTGAAGCTTTCTTT. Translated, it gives CASSFSDTEAFF.

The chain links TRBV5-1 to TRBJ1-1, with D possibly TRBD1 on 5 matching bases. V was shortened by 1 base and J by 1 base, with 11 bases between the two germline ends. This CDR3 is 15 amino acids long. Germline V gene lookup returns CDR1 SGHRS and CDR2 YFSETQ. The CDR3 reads CASSLWDPRNTEAFF. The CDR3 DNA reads TGCGCCAGCAGCTTGTGGGACCCCCGGAACACTGAAGCTTTCTTT. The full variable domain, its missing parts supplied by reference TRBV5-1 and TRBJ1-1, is KAGVTQTPRYLIKTRGQQVTLSCSPISGHRSVSWYQQTPGQGLQFLFEYFSETQRNKGNFPGRFSGRQFSNSRSEMNVSTLELGDSALYLCASSLWDPRNTEAFFGQGTRLTVV.

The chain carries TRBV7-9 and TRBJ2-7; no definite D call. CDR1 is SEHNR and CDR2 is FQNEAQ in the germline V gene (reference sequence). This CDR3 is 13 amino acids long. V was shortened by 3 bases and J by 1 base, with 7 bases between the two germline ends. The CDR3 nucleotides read TGTGCCAGCAGCTTCGGGCAGTCCTACGAGCAGTACGTC. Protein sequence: CASSFGQSYEQYV.

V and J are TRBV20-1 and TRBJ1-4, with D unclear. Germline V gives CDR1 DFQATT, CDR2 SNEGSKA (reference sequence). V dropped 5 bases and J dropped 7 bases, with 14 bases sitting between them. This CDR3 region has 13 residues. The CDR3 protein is CSAQLDTPEKLFF. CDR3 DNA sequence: TGCAGTGCTCAGCTCGACACCCCTGAAAAACTGTTTTTT.

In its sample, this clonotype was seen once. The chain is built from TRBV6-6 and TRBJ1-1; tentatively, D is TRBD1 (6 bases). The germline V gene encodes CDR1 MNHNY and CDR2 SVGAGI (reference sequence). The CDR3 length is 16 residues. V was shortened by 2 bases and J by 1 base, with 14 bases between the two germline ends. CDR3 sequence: CASSYPFGGANTEAFF. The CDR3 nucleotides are TGTGCCAGCAGTTACCCCTTCGGGGGGGCGAACACTGAAGCTTTCTTT.

The DNA for the CDR3 is TGTGCCAGCAGTTCGGGACTGCGAGGGACCCAGTACTTC. Protein sequence: CASSSGLRGTQYF. V usage is TRBV6-5 and J usage is TRBJ2-5; tentatively, D is TRBD2 (6 bases). Trimming stripped 4 bases from V and 7 bases from J, with 13 bases between. CDR1 MNHEY and CDR2 SVGAGI come from the germline V gene. The CDR3 runs 13 residues.

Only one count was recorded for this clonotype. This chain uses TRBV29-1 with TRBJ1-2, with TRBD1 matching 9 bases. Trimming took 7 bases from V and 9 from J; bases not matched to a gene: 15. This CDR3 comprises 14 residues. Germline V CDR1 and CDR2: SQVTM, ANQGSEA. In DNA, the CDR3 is TGCAGCGCCCAACCAGGGGACAGGGCTGTAAGCTACACCTTC. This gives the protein CSAQPGDRAVSYTF.